A selection of T cell receptor beta chains follows, all from one sample in a study of naive and memory T cell subsets. TCRdb ran MiXCR on the UMI-ligation and nested PCR reads and lists one entry per CDR3 protein. The repertoire holds 80,000 to 95,000 distinct CDR3 sequences, 8% to 9.5% seen once, with 1.2% in the top ten. The sequenced sample was naive CD8+ T cells from blood. Source of these receptors: a human donor in good health. The CDR3 runs from the conserved cysteine through the conserved F or W. The order of the fields is D gene, J gene, V gene, CDR3 protein. The D gene is left open where the match is weak.

- TRBJ1-5 TRBV9 CASSASDGNQPQHF
- TRBJ1-1 TRBV5-6 CASSSDTGGPEAFF
- TRBJ1-1 TRBV6-2/TRBV6-3 CASSPTGLRTEAFF
- TRBJ2-1 TRBV27 CASRSSYPASVSYNEQFF
- TRBJ1-6 TRBV20-1 CSARDRAGMVDSPLHF
TRBD2 TRBJ2-3 TRBV4-1 CASSQEPARLAGEDTQYF
- TRBJ2-3 TRBV10-3 CAISESGADTTDTQYF
TRBD2 TRBJ2-1 TRBV27 CASSLQTSGNEQFF
TRBD2 TRBJ2-4 TRBV4-3 CASSQDDSGAVQYF
- TRBJ2-7 TRBV20-1 CSASPQGPLEQYF
- TRBJ2-5 TRBV2 CASSTLGAGPERETQYF
TRBD1 TRBJ2-7 TRBV7-9 CASRGQGGFAYEQYF
- TRBJ2-2 TRBV2 CASSEEETGSNTGELFF
- TRBJ2-5 TRBV25-1 CASSVRGGEETQYF
TRBD2 TRBJ2-5 TRBV4-1 CASSPTSGRLQETQYF
TRBD1 TRBJ1-1 TRBV7-6 CASSYRGTNTEAFF
- TRBJ1-1 TRBV7-6 CASSLVGKGNTEAFF
- TRBJ2-7 TRBV4-2 CASSPDGNEQYF
- TRBJ2-3 TRBV27 CASSLYAGSTDTQYF
- TRBJ2-2 TRBV28 CDSSLEGEMFF
TRBD2 TRBJ2-7 TRBV9 CASSVAGGTSGSREQYF
TRBD2 TRBJ2-1 TRBV29-1 CSIPGLAANNEQFF
TRBD2 TRBJ2-1 TRBV11-3 CASSLQGLLEDEQFF
TRBD1 TRBJ2-3 TRBV27 CASSNTGGNWDTQYF
- TRBJ1-1 TRBV29-1 CSVELGPVRGAFF
TRBD2 TRBJ2-1 TRBV27 CASSLAGGSNEQFF
- TRBJ2-7 TRBV27 CASSLSGRAAYEQYF
TRBD1 TRBJ2-5 TRBV9 CASSAGQGVRETQYF
- TRBJ2-3 TRBV29-1 CSVESALTDTQYF
- TRBJ1-1 TRBV12-3/TRBV12-4 CASSPSLGAEAFF